These 32 T cell receptor beta chains came from one sample sequenced in a study of shared clonotypes between healthy human individuals. Clones were sequenced by immunoSEQ multiplex PCR, and TCRdb holds only the in-frame ones, with some missing. The sample has over 850,000 clones, approximately 80% seen once. The sequenced sample consisted of memory CD4+ T cells from PBMCs. Sample subset: CD45RA-negative fraction. These receptors were collected from a man between 18 and 29 years old in good health. Some clones in this sample may be carry-over from other donors' samples.

The J gene is TRBJ2-1, the V gene TRBV27, with 7 bases that match TRBD1. CDR3 size: 17 residues. The germline V gene has CDR1 MNHEY and CDR2 SMNVEV (reference sequence). Trimming cost V 7 bases and J 10 bases; bases outside gene matches: 22. The CDR3: CASIGQSRDRALNEQFF. CDR3 bases: TGTGCCAGCATCGGTCAGTCCCGAGACAGGGCATTAAACGAGCAGTTCTTC.

A remark on this clone: At the DNA level, this CDR3 is encoded by other sequences in the same sample as well. DNA for the CDR3: TGTGCCAGCAGCCCCGGGGGGGATGGCTACACCTTC. This encodes CASSPGGDGYTF. The rearrangement uses TRBV5-4 and TRBJ1-2, with D tentatively TRBD1 (5 bases). Germline CDR1 and CDR2: SGHNT and YYREEE (reference sequence). V shed 4 bases and J shed 6 bases, with 10 bases lying between them. The CDR3 has 12 residues. The complete variable domain, with remaining parts taken from reference TRBV5-4 and TRBJ1-2, reads ETGVTQSPTHLIKTRGQQVTLRCSSQSGHNTVSWYQQALGQGPQFIFQYYREEENGRGNFPPRFSGLQFPNYSSELNVNALELDDSALYLCASSPGGDGYTFGSGTRLTVV.

V gene TRBV7-9 combines with J gene TRBJ2-1; no clear D gene. The CDR3 covers 11 residues. Between the trimmed V and J ends, which lost 7 bases and 6 bases, there was a span of 7 bases. The germline gives CDR1 SEHNR, CDR2 FQNEAQ (reference sequence). DNA for the CDR3: TGTGCCAGCACCCACGGCAATGAGCAGTTCTTC. Protein product: CASTHGNEQFF.

The chain combines TRBV29-1 with TRBJ1-5; D may be TRBD1 (6 bases). The CDR3 is 13 residues long. Germline CDR1 is SQVTM and CDR2 is ANQGSEA. V dropped 7 bases and J dropped 5 bases, with 15 bases sitting between them. The CDR3 DNA reads as TGCAGCGCCGAGGGGGGAGGGGATCAGCCCCAGCATTTT. This gives the protein CSAEGGGDQPQHF. The full variable domain, in which reference TRBV29-1 and TRBJ1-5 provide the parts outside the CDR3, is SAVISQKPSRDICQRGTSLTIQCQVDSQVTMMFWYRQQPGQSLTLIATANQGSEATYESGFVIDKFPISRPNLTFSTLTVSNMSPEDSSIYLCSAEGGGDQPQHFGDGTRLSIL.

The rearrangement joins TRBV15 to TRBJ1-2, with 7 bases aligning to TRBD1. With V trimmed by 0 bases and J by 11 bases, 12 bases remained unmatched. There are 15 residues in the CDR3. Per the germline V gene, CDR1 is LNHNV and CDR2 is YYDKDF (reference sequence). For the CDR3, the DNA is TGTGCCACCAGCAGAGATGGGGGGGACAGCCGACCTTACACCTTC. Protein: CATSRDGGDSRPYTF.

V gene TRBV11-3 combines with J gene TRBJ2-7; perhaps D is TRBD1 or TRBD2 (7 bases each). Germline CDR1 and CDR2: SGHNT and YENEEA. Trimming removed 5 bases at V and 2 bases at J, with 16 bases between. This CDR3 is built from 15 residues. Written as DNA, the CDR3 is TGTGCCAGCAGCCCCAGGGGGGGGTCCCCCTACGAGCAGTACTTC. It specifies CASSPRGGSPYEQYF.

This chain uses TRBV11-2 with TRBJ1-2; TRBD1 might be the D (5 bases). Per the germline V gene, CDR1 is SGHAT and CDR2 is FQNNGV. The CDR3 is made up of 15 amino acids. The V end lost 4 bases, the J end lost 3 bases, and 15 bases lay between the germline ends. The CDR3 coding sequence is TGTGCCAGCAGCTCACCCCGGGGCGGAGACTATGGCTACACCTTC. Translation gives CASSSPRGGDYGYTF.

The chain links TRBV28 to TRBJ2-7, with 7 bases lining up with TRBD1. This CDR3 is built from 13 residues. V lost 8 bases to trimming and J lost 2 bases; unmatched junction nucleotides: 6. CDR1 is MDHEN and CDR2 is SYDVKM in the germline V gene. CDR3 nucleotides: TGTGCCAGCGGGCGGACAGGCCCCTACGAGCAGTACTTC. It translates to CASGRTGPYEQYF.

In its sample, this clone was seen once. This chain connects TRBV5-1 to TRBJ2-1, with D uncertain. The CDR3 spans 17 residues. The germline CDR1 and CDR2 sequences are SGHRS and YFSETQ. Trimming stripped 1 base from V and 0 bases from J, with 14 bases between. CDR3 residues: CASSLLGQPNSYNEQFF. Here the CDR3 DNA reads TGCGCCAGCAGCTTGCTCGGGCAGCCTAACTCCTACAATGAGCAGTTCTTC.

This clone was picked up a small number of times. This chain links TRBV28 with TRBJ2-7; no definite D call. CDR1 MDHEN and CDR2 SYDVKM come from the germline V gene. The length of the CDR3 is 15 residues. Trimming stripped 3 bases from V and 4 bases from J, with 16 bases between. The CDR3 reads CASSFSSPLGYEQYF. CDR3 in DNA: TGTGCCAGCAGTTTTAGTTCACCTTTGGGGTACGAGCAGTACTTC. The entire variable domain, with the rest obtained from reference TRBV28 and TRBJ2-7, is as follows: DVKVTQSSRYLVKRTGEKVFLECVQDMDHENMFWYRQDPGLGLRLIYFSYDVKMKEKGDIPEGYSVSREKKERFSLILESASTNQTSMYLCASSFSSPLGYEQYFGPGTRLTVT.

The V and J genes are TRBV6-1 and TRBJ1-2, with D tentatively TRBD1 (6 bases). This CDR3 is 18 amino acids long. Germline V gene sequence: CDR1 MNHNS, CDR2 SASEGT. V lost 2 bases and J lost 4, with 23 bases in between. DNA of the CDR3: TGTGCCAGCAGTGAAAGCCCCCCGGGGCGACGGGACACCTATGGCTACACCTTC. The encoded protein is CASSESPPGRRDTYGYTF.

This clone has just a few counts. The chain's CDR3 is CASSPSVSSGANVLTF. CDR3 sequence (DNA): TGTGCCAGCAGTCCCTCGGTCAGCTCTGGGGCCAACGTCCTGACTTTC. The chain has TRBV6-6 and TRBJ2-6; D is unclear. The CDR3 covers 16 residues. In germline, CDR1 is MNHNY, CDR2 SVGAGI (reference sequence). With 5 bases removed from V and 0 bases from J, the gap between germline ends came to 11 bases.

About this clone: Other DNA sequences in this specimen translate into the identical CDR3. The CDR3 DNA reads TGCAGCGTTGCCCCCCAGGAGACCCAGTACTTC. As protein: CSVAPQETQYF. J is TRBJ2-5 and V is TRBV29-1; no clear D. Trimming left V 4 bases short and J 5 bases short, with 8 bases between. This CDR3 has 11 residues. CDR1 is SQVTM and CDR2 is ANQGSEA in the germline V gene.

This clone was seen a few times. V is TRBV29-1 and J is TRBJ1-1; maybe TRBD1 (5 bases). CDR1 is SQVTM, CDR2 ANQGSEA, per germline. The CDR3 consists of 13 residues. V lost 6 bases, J lost 0 bases, and 11 bases lay in between. CDR3 protein: CSVRQPLNTEAFF. CDR3 in DNA: TGCAGCGTCAGACAGCCCTTGAACACTGAAGCTTTCTTT.

Note on this clone: The sample carries other DNA sequences with the same CDR3. The CDR3 region has the DNA TGTGCCAGCAGCCTTCAGGGGAGGGGAGGCAATCAGCCCCAGCATTTT. The encoded protein is CASSLQGRGGNQPQHF. The chain is built from TRBV28 and TRBJ1-5, with D perhaps TRBD1 (6 bases). The length of the CDR3 is 16 residues. The germline CDR1 and CDR2 sequences are MDHEN and SYDVKM. Trimming took 6 bases from V and 2 from J, leaving 17 bases between them.

The gene calls are TRBV5-1 and TRBJ2-2, with 12 positions matching TRBD2. The V segment lost 3 bases and the J segment 4 bases; nucleotides outside the gene matches: 7. This CDR3 is 17 amino acids long. CDR1 and CDR2 (germline): SGHRS, YFSETQ. The CDR3 here is CASSYSPSGRATGELFF. The DNA for the CDR3 is TGCGCCAGCAGCTATTCCCCTAGCGGGAGGGCCACCGGGGAGCTGTTTTTT.

Note on this clone: This likely reflects a read error, since a far larger clone is one base away. This chain joins TRBV30 and TRBJ1-2; the D gene is possibly TRBD1 (6 bases). The CDR3 loop spans 14 amino acids. Per germline, CDR1 GTSNPN and CDR2 SVGIG (reference sequence). Trimming took off 3 bases at V and 7 bases at J, with 18 bases between the two ends. CDR3 region: CAWRRDTGRSGYTF. The CDR3 DNA follows: TGTGCCTGGAGGAGGGACACGGGACGAAGTGGCTACACCTTC. Supplemented by reference TRBV30 and TRBJ1-2, the full variable domain reads SQTIHQWPATLVQPVGSPLSLECTVEGTSNPNLYWYRQAAGRGLQLLFYSVGIGQISSEVPQNLSASRPQDRQFILSSKKLLLSDSGFYLCAWRRDTGRSGYTFGSGTRLTVV.

This clone has only a few counts. The genes are TRBV9 and TRBJ2-1; TRBD2 might be the D (6 bases). The V end lost 1 base, the J end lost 0 bases, and 11 bases lay between the germline ends. CDR1 SGDLS and CDR2 YYNGEE come from the germline V gene. This CDR3 is 16 amino acids long. CDR3 sequence (DNA): TGTGCCAGCAGCGTACGGCGGGACCACTCCTACAATGAGCAGTTCTTC. This encodes CASSVRRDHSYNEQFF.

The gene calls are TRBV19 and TRBJ2-3; 7 bases are shared with TRBD2. The germline V gene has CDR1 LNHDA and CDR2 SQIVND (reference sequence). The CDR3 length is 14 residues. Germline trimming cut 4 bases from V and 4 bases from J; bases unmatched to any gene: 5. For the CDR3, the DNA is TGTGCCAGTAGTAGGGAGGGTTCAGCAGATACGCAGTATTTT. Residues: CASSREGSADTQYF.

This chain connects TRBV6-1 to TRBJ1-5; D ambiguous. The CDR3 extends over 15 amino acids. CDR1 is MNHNS and CDR2 is SASEGT in the germline V gene. V lost 2 bases and J lost 2, with 10 bases in between. This CDR3 is CASSELVAGNQPQHF. The CDR3 DNA follows: TGTGCCAGCAGTGAACTCGTGGCAGGCAATCAGCCCCAGCATTTT.

The chain has TRBV28 and TRBJ1-1; the D is unclear. V lost 6 bases to trimming and J lost 10 bases, with 18 bases between them. The CDR3 length is 13 residues. Germline lookup yields CDR1 MDHEN and CDR2 SYDVKM. The CDR3 here is CASSQVKEHSAFF. As DNA, the CDR3 is TGTGCCAGCAGCCAGGTGAAAGAACACTCAGCTTTCTTT. Filled out from reference TRBV28 and TRBJ1-1, the complete variable domain reads DVKVTQSSRYLVKRTGEKVFLECVQDMDHENMFWYRQDPGLGLRLIYFSYDVKMKEKGDIPEGYSVSREKKERFSLILESASTNQTSMYLCASSQVKEHSAFFGQGTRLTVV.

This clone turned up a few times. The chain has TRBV6-1 and TRBJ1-4, with a possible D match to TRBD1 (5 bases). The V gene's germline CDR1 is MNHNS and CDR2 SASEGT. The V gene lost 2 bases and the J gene lost 6 bases, with 19 bases spanning the gap. This CDR3 contains 17 residues. CDR3 loop: CASSERGLGVWDEKLFF. CDR3 DNA: TGTGCCAGCAGTGAACGGGGATTGGGGGTGTGGGATGAAAAACTGTTTTTT.

The chain combines TRBV2 with TRBJ1-2; D is unresolved. V was shortened by 1 base and J by 8 bases, with 17 bases between the two germline ends. There are 15 residues in the CDR3. Germline V CDR1 and CDR2: SNHLY, FYNNEI. Written as DNA, the CDR3 is TGTGCCAGCAGTGAAGTGGAGCGCCCGGTGGGGGGCTACACCTTC. Amino acid sequence: CASSEVERPVGGYTF.

The CDR3 here is CASSQDQEGKKAFF. The CDR3 nucleotides are TGCGCCAGCAGCCAAGATCAGGAGGGGAAAAAAGCTTTCTTT. V gene TRBV4-1 combines with J gene TRBJ1-1; possibly TRBD1 for D (5 bases). Germline V lookup: CDR1 MGHRA, CDR2 YSYEKL. V lost 0 bases and J 9 bases, leaving 14 bases between the germline ends. The CDR3 runs to 14 residues.

The V call is TRBV9, the J call TRBJ2-1; 8 positions agree with TRBD2. The CDR3 contains 15 residues. The germline V gene has CDR1 SGDLS and CDR2 YYNGEE. V lost 0 bases and J lost 6; bases outside the gene matches: 5. The CDR3 sequence: CASSVERAGVNEQFF. DNA for the CDR3: TGTGCCAGCAGCGTAGAGAGAGCGGGAGTCAATGAGCAGTTCTTC.

The chain links TRBV6-4 to TRBJ2-3; 9 bases match TRBD1. With 4 bases clipped from V and 5 bases from J, the junction kept 7 bases outside the gene matches. Germline CDR1 MRHNA, CDR2 SNTAGT. The length of the CDR3 is 15 residues. The CDR3 sequence: CASSVTGTGIDTQYF. The CDR3 DNA reads as TGTGCCAGCAGTGTCACCGGGACAGGGATAGATACGCAGTATTTT.

Here the CDR3 DNA reads TGTGCCAGCAGCTTAGCGGGATTCCAAGAGACCCAGTACTTC. This translates into CASSLAGFQETQYF. This chain uses TRBV7-2 with TRBJ2-5; no clear D. Germline V gene sequence: CDR1 SGHTA, CDR2 FQGNSA. The CDR3 consists of 14 residues. V was pared by 0 bases and J by 1 base, with 6 bases between.

On this clone: The same CDR3 arises from other DNA sequences in this sample as well. This chain connects TRBV28 to TRBJ2-7, with 7 bases identical to TRBD2. V dropped 2 bases and J dropped 0; count of bases not matched to a gene: 1. This CDR3 has 14 residues. CDR1 and CDR2 (germline): MDHEN, SYDVKM. CDR3 coding DNA: TGTGCCAGCAGTTTAGGGGACTACTCCTACGAGCAGTACTTC. Its translation: CASSLGDYSYEQYF.

The CDR3 DNA reads as TGTGCCACGAGGGGGGGCCTATCCACTTACGAGCAGTACTTC. Amino acid sequence: CATRGGLSTYEQYF. The V gene is TRBV28, the J gene TRBJ2-7, with D perhaps matching TRBD2 (7 bases). Per germline, CDR1 MDHEN and CDR2 SYDVKM. CDR3 length: 14 amino acids. V was pared by 10 bases and J by 4 bases, with 20 bases between.

Details on this clone: Other DNA sequences within the sample encode an identical CDR3. The chain carries TRBV18 and TRBJ1-1; D gene ambiguous. The ends were cut back, 6 bases at V and 4 bases at J, with 9 bases in the middle. The length of the CDR3 is 12 residues. Per germline, CDR1 KGHSH and CDR2 LQKENI. Here the CDR3 DNA reads TGTGCCAGCTCCCAGTCGGGCACTGAAGCTTTCTTT. Its protein is CASSQSGTEAFF.

This clone was recorded only once. The chain combines TRBV5-8 with TRBJ2-3; no definite D call. The CDR3 consists of 16 residues. The V end was cut by 5 bases, the J end by 0 bases, with 16 bases between. Germline V CDR1 and CDR2: SGHTS, YDEGEE. As DNA, the CDR3 is TGTGCCAGCAGTTTCATCCGAGGAATGAGCACAGATACGCAGTATTTT. Its translation: CASSFIRGMSTDTQYF.

The chain couples TRBV25-1 to TRBJ2-1; possibly TRBD2 for D (7 bases). Trimming shortened V by 3 bases and J by 7 bases, and 19 bases separated the two germline ends. The CDR3 has 16 amino acids. Per germline, CDR1 MGHDK and CDR2 SYGVNS. The CDR3 here is CASSEPGTIQGNEQFF. As DNA, the CDR3 is TGTGCCAGCAGTGAGCCCGGGACTATTCAGGGGAATGAGCAGTTCTTC. The full variable domain, with the rest looked up from reference TRBV25-1 and TRBJ2-1, is EADIYQTPRYLVIGTGKKITLECSQTMGHDKMYWYQQDPGMELHLIHYSYGVNSTEKGDLSSESTVSRIRTEHFPLTLESARPSHTSQYLCASSEPGTIQGNEQFFGPGTRLTVL.